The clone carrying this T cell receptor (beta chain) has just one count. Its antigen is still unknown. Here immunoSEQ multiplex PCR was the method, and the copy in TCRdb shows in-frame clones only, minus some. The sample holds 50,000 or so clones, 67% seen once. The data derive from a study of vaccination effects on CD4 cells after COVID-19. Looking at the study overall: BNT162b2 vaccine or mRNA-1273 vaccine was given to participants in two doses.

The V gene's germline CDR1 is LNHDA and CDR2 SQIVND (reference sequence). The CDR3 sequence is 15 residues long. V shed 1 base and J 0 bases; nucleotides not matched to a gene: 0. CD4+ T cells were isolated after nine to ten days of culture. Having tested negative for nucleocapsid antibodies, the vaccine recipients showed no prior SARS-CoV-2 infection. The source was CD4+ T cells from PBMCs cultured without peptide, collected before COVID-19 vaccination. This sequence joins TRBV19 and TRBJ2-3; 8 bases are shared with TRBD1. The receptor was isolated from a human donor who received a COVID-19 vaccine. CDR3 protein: CASSIGQGSTDTQYF. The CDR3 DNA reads TGTGCCAGTAGTATAGGACAGGGGAGCACAGATACGCAGTATTTT.